The TCR beta chain under discussion was sequenced for a study of T cells in women clearing cervical HPV infection. At the level of the study: Controls were women whose single incident HPV16 infection cleared within 12 months without precancer or cancer. Case blood drawn at lesion detection; control blood after infection cleared.

Trimming pared 2 bases from V and 5 bases from J, leaving 19 bases between. This CDR3 is 16 amino acids long. The germline CDR1 and CDR2 sequences are LGHDT and YNNKEL (reference sequence). Regarding this clone: The read comes to an end 3 residues before the CDR3 does, leaving the germline J gene to fill in the end.

Assay used: immunoSEQ multiplex PCR; TCRdb lists only in-frame clones, some missing. This listing includes tens of thousands of clones. This chain uses TRBV3-1 (or the pseudogene TRBV3-2) with TRBJ2-7; D ambiguous. This TCR derives from a woman between 18 and 75 years old with a cervical HPV16 infection that either progressed to CIN3+ or cleared (not recorded which). The sequencing input was blood buffy coat. The CDR3 sequence is CASSQFPLGRSDEQYF. CDR3 bases read: TGTGCCAGCAGCCAATTCCCTTTAGGCAGGAGTGACGAG.